The 12 T cell receptor beta chains listed next were all sequenced from one sample in a study of T-cell memory formation after mild COVID-19. MiXCR was run by TCRdb on the 5' RACE reads, yielding one entry per CDR3 protein. The sample includes just under 350,000 distinct CDR3 sequences, 10% to 15% of them seen just once. The source material was PBMCs or a T cell subset sorted from them (not recorded which). These receptors came from a man aged 18 to 35 who had mild COVID-19 (a few samples of this study predate the infection). Cell type and time point are not known.

V usage is TRBV9 and J usage is TRBJ2-3, with a tentative D call TRBD1 (5 bases). The length of the CDR3 is 14 residues. The V and J ends lost 2 bases and 5 bases respectively, with 12 bases between them. CDR1 and CDR2 from the germline V gene are SGDLS and YYNGEE. The CDR3 protein is CASSVVGAGDTQYF. DNA for the CDR3: TGTGCCAGCAGCGTCGTAGGGGCTGGAGATACGCAGTATTTT.

This clonotype was picked up many times. This CDR3 is CASSFDLTTEAFF. In DNA, the CDR3 is TGCGCCAGCAGCTTTGACCTAACCACTGAAGCTTTCTTT. The chain uses TRBV5-1 and TRBJ1-1; D remains ambiguous. Germline V CDR1 and CDR2: SGHRS, YFSETQ. There are 13 residues in the CDR3. The germline V and J ends were trimmed by 2 bases and 4 bases, with 9 bases remaining between them.

This clonotype appeared a few times. In DNA, the CDR3 is TGTGCCAGCAGCCCAACGGACAGGGACTATGGCTACACCTTC. Translated: CASSPTDRDYGYTF. The chain is built from TRBV3-1 and TRBJ1-2, with 8 bases lining up with TRBD1. This CDR3 has 14 residues. Looked up from germline, CDR1 is LGHDT and CDR2 is YNNKEL (reference sequence). Germline trimming cut 4 bases from V and 3 bases from J; bases unmatched to any gene: 4.

There are a few counts of this clonotype. This chain joins TRBV24-1 and TRBJ2-1, with 10 bases identical to TRBD2. Germline V gene lookup returns CDR1 KGHDR and CDR2 SFDVKD. The CDR3 is 14 amino acids. The J segment lost 5 bases and the V segment lost 9 bases, leaving 6 bases of the junction unmatched. The DNA for the CDR3 is TGTGCCACCGGTTCTAGCGGGGGACACAATGAGCAGTTCTTC. Its protein is CATGSSGGHNEQFF.

This clonotype appeared a few times. The rearrangement uses TRBV20-1 and TRBJ1-1; D is undetermined. The CDR3 length is 17 residues. The germline gives CDR1 DFQATT, CDR2 SNEGSKA (reference sequence). The V end lost 2 bases, the J end lost 3 bases, and 22 bases lay between the germline ends. The CDR3 region has the DNA TGCAGTGCTAGAAAGAAATCTCCCGTCCTAGTTTACACTGAAGCTTTCTTT. It codes for CSARKKSPVLVYTEAFF.

This clonotype has at least ten counts. The rearrangement uses TRBV6-5 and TRBJ1-2; no reliable D call. Trimming stripped 5 bases from V and 8 bases from J, with 15 bases between. Germline CDR1 MNHEY, CDR2 SVGAGI. CDR3 length: 13 amino acids. The DNA of the CDR3 is TGTGCCAGCAGTCCCACGGTTCTGTACGGCTACACCTTC. Translated, it gives CASSPTVLYGYTF.

This sequence joins TRBV29-1 and TRBJ2-2; possibly TRBD1 for D (5 bases). This CDR3 has 13 amino acids. V was pared by 5 bases and J by 0 bases, with 7 bases between. The germline V gene encodes CDR1 SQVTM and CDR2 ANQGSEA. CDR3 sequence reads: CSVPGPNTGELFF. CDR3 coding DNA: TGCAGCGTTCCAGGGCCGAACACCGGGGAGCTGTTTTTT.

This chain uses TRBV10-3 with TRBJ1-1, with a possible D match to TRBD1 (5 bases). The V gene's germline CDR1 is ENHRY and CDR2 SYGVKD. This CDR3 is 14 amino acids long. V was trimmed by 6 bases and J by 6 bases, leaving 17 bases between them. CDR3 region: CAISPVGGDSEAFF. For the CDR3, the DNA is TGTGCCATCAGCCCAGTCGGGGGGGACTCTGAAGCTTTCTTT.

J is TRBJ2-5 and V is TRBV3-1; 11 nucleotides agree with TRBD2. The V gene end was trimmed by 1 base and the J gene end by 1 base; junction bases not matched to a gene: 5. This CDR3 contains 17 residues. Germline V gene sequence: CDR1 LGHDT, CDR2 YNNKEL (reference sequence). The CDR3 region has the DNA TGTGCCAGCAGCCAAGCCCCTAGCGGGGGGCTCCAAGAGACCCAGTACTTC. Translation gives CASSQAPSGGLQETQYF.

This sequence joins TRBV7-9 and TRBJ2-3; D possibly uses TRBD1 or TRBD2 (5 bases each). CDR1 is SEHNR and CDR2 is FQNEAQ in the germline V gene (reference sequence). Trimming took 0 bases from V and 3 from J, leaving 10 bases between them. CDR3 length: 15 residues. The CDR3 sequence: CASSLARDATDTQYF. The DNA of the CDR3 is TGTGCCAGCAGCTTAGCCCGGGACGCGACAGATACGCAGTATTTT.

The rearrangement joins TRBV5-6 to TRBJ2-2; 7 nucleotides align to TRBD1. The CDR3 runs to 16 residues. From germline, CDR1 is SGHDT and CDR2 YYEEEE. V was pared by 0 bases and J by 0 bases, with 2 bases of the junction left unmatched. The CDR3 sequence: CASSLVQGANTGELFF. In DNA form, the CDR3 reads TGTGCCAGCAGCTTGGTGCAGGGGGCGAACACCGGGGAGCTGTTTTTT. Together with reference TRBV5-6 and TRBJ2-2, the CDR3 gives the full variable domain: DAGVTQSPTHLIKTRGQQVTLRCSPKSGHDTVSWYQQALGQGPQFIFQYYEEEERQRGNFPDRFSGHQFPNYSSELNVNALLLGDSALYLCASSLVQGANTGELFFGEGSRLTVL.

The rearrangement links TRBV7-2 to TRBJ2-1; 8 nucleotides match TRBD2. Unmatched junction bases numbered 8, after V lost 5 bases and J lost 5 bases. Germline V gives CDR1 SGHTA, CDR2 FQGNSA. CDR3 length: 15 residues. The CDR3 DNA follows: TGTGCCAGCAGCCCTCGGGGGGGCCAGAACAATGAGCAGTTCTTC. Its protein is CASSPRGGQNNEQFF.